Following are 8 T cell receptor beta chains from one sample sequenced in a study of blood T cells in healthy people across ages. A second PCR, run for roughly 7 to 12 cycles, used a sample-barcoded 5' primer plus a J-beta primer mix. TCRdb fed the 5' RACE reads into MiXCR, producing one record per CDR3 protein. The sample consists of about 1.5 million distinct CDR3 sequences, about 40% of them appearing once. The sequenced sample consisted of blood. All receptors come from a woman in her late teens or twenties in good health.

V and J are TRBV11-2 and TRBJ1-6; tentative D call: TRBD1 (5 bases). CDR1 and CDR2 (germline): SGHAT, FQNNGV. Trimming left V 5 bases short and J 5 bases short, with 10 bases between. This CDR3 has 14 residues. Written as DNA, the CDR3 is TGTGCCAGCAGCCGTGACAGTCATAATTCACCCCTCCACTTT. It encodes CASSRDSHNSPLHF. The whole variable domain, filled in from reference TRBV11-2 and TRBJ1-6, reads EAGVAQSPRYKIIEKRQSVAFWCNPISGHATLYWYQQILGQGPKLLIQFQNNGVVDDSQLPKDRFSAERLKGVDSTLKIQPAKLEDSAVYLCASSRDSHNSPLHFGNGTRLTVT.

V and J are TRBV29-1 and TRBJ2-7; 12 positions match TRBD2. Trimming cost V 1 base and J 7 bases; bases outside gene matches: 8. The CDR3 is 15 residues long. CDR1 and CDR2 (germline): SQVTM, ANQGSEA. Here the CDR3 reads CSVEGASGRVNEQYF. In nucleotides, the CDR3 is TGCAGCGTTGAAGGGGCTAGCGGGAGGGTCAATGAGCAGTACTTC.

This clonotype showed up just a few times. CDR3 DNA sequence: TGTGCCACCGCGGCCGACCTTTCTAGTGATGAGCAGTACTTC. It specifies CATAADLSSDEQYF. The chain has TRBV10-3 and TRBJ2-7; no firm D call. V was cut by 10 bases and J by 7 bases, with 23 bases left in between. The CDR3 spans 14 residues. Germline loops: CDR1 ENHRY, CDR2 SYGVKD.

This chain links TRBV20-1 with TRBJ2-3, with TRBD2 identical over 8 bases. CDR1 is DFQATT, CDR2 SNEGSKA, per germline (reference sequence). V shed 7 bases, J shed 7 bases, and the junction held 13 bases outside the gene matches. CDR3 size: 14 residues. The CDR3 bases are TGCAGTGTTTCGGGACTAGGCATTTCGAATACGCAGTATTTT. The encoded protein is CSVSGLGISNTQYF.

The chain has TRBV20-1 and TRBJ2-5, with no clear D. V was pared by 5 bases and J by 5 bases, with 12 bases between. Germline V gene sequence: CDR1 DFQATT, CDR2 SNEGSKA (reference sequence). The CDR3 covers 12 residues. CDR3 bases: TGCAGTGCTGGCCCCAGTGTCGAGACCCAGTACTTC. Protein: CSAGPSVETQYF.

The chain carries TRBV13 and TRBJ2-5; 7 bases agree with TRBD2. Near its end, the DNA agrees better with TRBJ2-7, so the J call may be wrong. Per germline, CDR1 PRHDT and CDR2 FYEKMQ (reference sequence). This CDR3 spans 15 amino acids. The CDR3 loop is CASSSPGLGVYEQYF. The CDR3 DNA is TGTGCCAGCAGCTCCCCCGGACTAGGGGTCTACGAGCAGTACTTC.

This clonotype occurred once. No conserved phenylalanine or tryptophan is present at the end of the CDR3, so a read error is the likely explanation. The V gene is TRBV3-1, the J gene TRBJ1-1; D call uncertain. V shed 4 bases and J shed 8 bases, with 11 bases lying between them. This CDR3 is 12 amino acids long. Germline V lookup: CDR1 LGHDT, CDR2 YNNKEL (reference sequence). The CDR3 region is CASSRTQAEAFV. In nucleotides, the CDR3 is TGTGCCAGCAGCCGGACCCAGGCAGAAGCTTTCGTT.

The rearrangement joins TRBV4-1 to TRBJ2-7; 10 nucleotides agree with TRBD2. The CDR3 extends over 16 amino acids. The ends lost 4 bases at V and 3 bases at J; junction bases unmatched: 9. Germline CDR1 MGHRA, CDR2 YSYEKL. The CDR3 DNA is TGCGCCAGCAGCCCCGGACTAGCGGAGGGTGTCTACGAGCAGTACTTC. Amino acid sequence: CASSPGLAEGVYEQYF.